The next 22 T cell receptor beta chains were all read from a single sample in a study of beta chain features in type 1 diabetes. The authors reverse transcribed all of the isolated RNA, so sequencing captured expressed TCRB transcripts. Clones were read by immunoSEQ multiplex PCR, and TCRdb kept only the in-frame ones, dropping some. The table shows about 400,000 clones, with around 12% occurring only once. Specimen: naive CD4+ T cells from blood. All receptors derive from a man between 18 and 29 years old in good health.

V and J are TRBV5-6 and TRBJ2-2; tentatively, D is TRBD1 (6 bases). The V and J ends lost 6 bases and 7 bases respectively, with 19 bases between them. The CDR3 extends over 15 amino acids. Germline values: CDR1 SGHDT, CDR2 YYEEEE. The CDR3, as DNA: TGTGCCAGCACCCAGAACGCAGGGGTTGTCGGGGAGCTGTTTTTT. It encodes CASTQNAGVVGELFF.

This chain joins TRBV4-2 and TRBJ2-5, with a weak D call TRBD2 (7 bases). Germline CDR1 reads LGHNA; CDR2 reads YNFKEQ. V was trimmed by 0 bases and J by 2 bases, leaving 10 bases between them. CDR3 length equals 15 residues. DNA for the CDR3: TGTGCCAGCAGCCAAGATGGGAGGGGGCAAGAGACCCAGTACTTC. This translates into CASSQDGRGQETQYF.

The chain uses TRBV7-9 and TRBJ2-7; TRBD2 is a possible D gene (6 bases). The ends were cut back, 0 bases at V and 0 bases at J, with 6 bases in the middle. The CDR3 contains 14 residues. Germline-derived CDR1 and CDR2 are SEHNR and FQNEAQ (reference sequence). The CDR3 nucleotides are TGTGCCAGCAGCTTAGCGGGAGGCTCCTACGAGCAGTACTTC. Translation gives CASSLAGGSYEQYF.

This clone was seen only once. The chain couples TRBV20-1 to TRBJ1-5; D is unresolved. Trimming stripped 2 bases from V and 5 bases from J, with 4 bases between. CDR1 and CDR2 (germline): DFQATT, SNEGSKA (reference sequence). This CDR3 is 11 amino acids long. CDR3 DNA sequence: TGCAGTGCTAGATTAGATCAGCCCCAGCATTTT. It translates to CSARLDQPQHF.

The J gene is TRBJ2-7, the V gene TRBV5-6, with D unclear. V was shortened by 6 bases and J by 4 bases, with 14 bases between the two germline ends. The CDR3 spans 13 residues. Germline assignment: CDR1 SGHDT and CDR2 YYEEEE. In DNA form, the CDR3 reads TGTGCCAGCACCTATTACCAGGTATACGAGCAGTACTTC. This translates into CASTYYQVYEQYF.

This clone was picked up a small number of times. The chain uses TRBV4-3 and TRBJ2-3; the match to TRBD1 covers 10 bases. The V gene's germline CDR1 is LGHNA and CDR2 YSLEER. Trimming at V came to 2 bases and at J to 12 bases, leaving 14 bases not matched to a gene. The CDR3 is 16 residues long. Here the CDR3 reads CASSQMGTGDGRLQYF. The CDR3 bases are TGCGCCAGCAGCCAAATGGGGACAGGGGACGGGAGGTTACAGTATTTT.

The CDR3 DNA reads TGCGCCAGCAGCTTGGACCTAGCGGGAGCGGGAGAGCAGTACTTC. Protein sequence: CASSLDLAGAGEQYF. The chain joins TRBV5-1 to TRBJ2-7, with 10 bases identical to TRBD2. The J segment lost 7 bases and the V segment lost 0 bases, leaving 7 bases of the junction unmatched. This CDR3 comprises 15 residues. Germline CDR1 and CDR2: SGHRS and YFSETQ. Together with reference TRBV5-1 and TRBJ2-7, the CDR3 gives the full variable domain: KAGVTQTPRYLIKTRGQQVTLSCSPISGHRSVSWYQQTPGQGLQFLFEYFSETQRNKGNFPGRFSGRQFSNSRSEMNVSTLELGDSALYLCASSLDLAGAGEQYFGPGTRLTVT.

This clone was seen a handful of times. The chain uses TRBV7-9 and TRBJ2-3; TRBD2 matches 7 bases. Per germline, CDR1 SEHNR and CDR2 FQNEAQ (reference sequence). CDR3 length equals 16 residues. V lost 4 bases, J lost 5 bases, and 12 bases stayed unmatched. In DNA, the CDR3 is TGTGCCAGCAGCTCGGCCCTAGCGGCGGCGGGAGATACGCAGTATTTT. Amino acids: CASSSALAAAGDTQYF.

The chain joins TRBV7-8 to TRBJ2-3; maybe TRBD1 (5 bases). CDR3 size: 16 residues. Trimming removed 5 bases at V and 6 bases at J, with 21 bases between. Germline V gene data show CDR1 as SGHVS and CDR2 as FQNEAQ. DNA for the CDR3: TGTGCCAGCAGCACCCTGCAGGGCCCCAATCGGGATACGCAGTATTTT. It yields the protein CASSTLQGPNRDTQYF.

This clone was detected a few times. The chain couples TRBV7-3 to TRBJ1-2; D might be TRBD1 (5 bases). Trimming took 2 bases from V and 13 from J, leaving 17 bases between them. The CDR3 has 13 residues. In germline, CDR1 is SGHTA, CDR2 FQGTGA. Here the CDR3 reads CASSLSSRGRTTF. The CDR3 DNA is TGTGCCAGCAGCTTATCTAGCCGGGGGAGGACCACCTTC.

The V gene is TRBV18, the J gene TRBJ2-3; 7 bases line up with TRBD1. Germline values: CDR1 KGHSH, CDR2 LQKENI. After removal of 3 bases from V and 3 bases from J, the junction contained 9 bases not matched to a gene. There are 16 residues in the CDR3. CDR3 loop: CASSPDRDRQTDTQYF. DNA for the CDR3: TGTGCCAGCTCACCCGACCGGGACAGACAAACAGATACGCAGTATTTT.

This clone was detected a few times. This chain joins TRBV7-2 and TRBJ2-3, with 9 bases aligning to TRBD2. The CDR3 is made up of 13 amino acids. Germline CDR1 is SGHTA and CDR2 is FQGNSA. V was clipped by 8 bases and J by 5 bases; unmatched bases: 5. In nucleotides, the CDR3 is TGTGCCAGCCGACTAGCGGCGAGAGATACGCAGTATTTT. This sequence encodes CASRLAARDTQYF.

The chain is built from TRBV5-4 and TRBJ2-1; TRBD2 aligns across 9 bases. This CDR3 region has 16 residues. Unmatched junction bases numbered 6, after V lost 4 bases and J lost 1 base. CDR1 is SGHNT and CDR2 is YYREEE in the germline V gene (reference sequence). The CDR3 region is CASSPAAGGSYNEQFF. The CDR3 DNA follows: TGTGCCAGCAGCCCAGCAGCGGGAGGATCCTACAATGAGCAGTTCTTC.

The chain carries TRBV29-1 and TRBJ2-4; D is perhaps TRBD1 (6 bases). Per the germline V gene, CDR1 is SQVTM and CDR2 is ANQGSEA. CDR3 size: 14 residues. V lost 2 bases, J lost 2 bases, and 10 bases lay in between. The CDR3 spells CSVEQTGPKNIQYF. CDR3 DNA: TGCAGCGTTGAACAGACAGGCCCCAAAAACATTCAGTACTTC.

The rearrangement links TRBV7-9 to TRBJ1-2; 9 bases are a match to TRBD1. Trimming took 5 bases from V and 4 from J; bases not matched to a gene: 5. Per germline, CDR1 SEHNR and CDR2 FQNEAQ (reference sequence). The CDR3 runs to 14 residues. The CDR3 here is CASSTTGGRYGYTF. The CDR3 bases are TGTGCCAGCAGCACGACAGGGGGGCGCTATGGCTACACCTTC.

This clone was picked up a small number of times. This chain connects TRBV28 to TRBJ2-1, with TRBD1 matching over 7 bases. This CDR3 is built from 15 residues. CDR1 is MDHEN, CDR2 SYDVKM, per germline. V was pared by 6 bases and J by 3 bases, with 8 bases of the junction left unmatched. CDR3: CASRWSGQLYNEQFF. The CDR3 DNA is TGTGCCAGCAGATGGTCGGGACAGCTCTACAATGAGCAGTTCTTC.

A few counts support this clone. The DNA for the CDR3 is TGTGCCAGCAGTCGACAACAGGGTTACGAGCAGTACTTC. The encoded protein is CASSRQQGYEQYF. V usage is TRBV7-3 and J usage is TRBJ2-7; D is possibly TRBD1 (6 bases). This CDR3 has 13 amino acids. CDR1 and CDR2 (germline): SGHTA, FQGTGA. Trimming shortened V by 6 bases and J by 4 bases, and 13 bases separated the two germline ends.

The chain recombines TRBV30 with TRBJ2-7, with a weak D call TRBD1 (6 bases). The CDR3 has 13 amino acids. In germline, CDR1 is GTSNPN, CDR2 SVGIG (reference sequence). Deletions cut 0 bases from V and 2 bases from J, with 8 bases between. The CDR3: CAWSVGATYEQYF. In DNA form, the CDR3 reads TGTGCCTGGAGTGTGGGGGCCACCTACGAGCAGTACTTC.

The chain couples TRBV18 to TRBJ1-1; the D is unclear. CDR3 size: 16 residues. Germline loops: CDR1 KGHSH, CDR2 LQKENI. V was pared by 0 bases and J by 0 bases, with 11 bases between. CDR3 amino acids: CASSPPSQQVNTEAFF. The CDR3 coding sequence is TGTGCCAGCTCACCACCTTCCCAGCAGGTGAACACTGAAGCTTTCTTT.

This clone was counted at least ten times. The J gene is TRBJ2-5, the V gene TRBV29-1, with D possibly TRBD1 on 7 matching bases. Germline V gives CDR1 SQVTM, CDR2 ANQGSEA. Trimming took 3 bases from V and 4 from J, leaving 9 bases between them. The CDR3 loop spans 12 amino acids. CDR3 region: CSVDQGGETQYF. As DNA, the CDR3 is TGCAGCGTTGATCAGGGGGGAGAGACCCAGTACTTC.

The chain couples TRBV29-1 to TRBJ1-1; perhaps TRBD1 as D (5 bases). Germline V gives CDR1 SQVTM, CDR2 ANQGSEA. CDR3 length: 13 amino acids. The germline V and J ends were trimmed by 6 bases and 4 bases, with 15 bases remaining between them. DNA for the CDR3: TGCAGCGTCAAAGGGGTTTTCGGCACTGAAGCTTTCTTT. Encoded protein: CSVKGVFGTEAFF.

This clone has a handful of counts. The chain recombines TRBV10-3 with TRBJ1-6, with 10 bases matching TRBD1. The CDR3 has 14 residues. After removal of 0 bases from V and 18 bases from J, the junction contained 8 bases not matched to a gene. The germline V gene has CDR1 ENHRY and CDR2 SYGVKD. CDR3 amino acids: CAISESTGTGVAHF. CDR3 DNA sequence: TGTGCCATCAGTGAGTCTACCGGGACAGGGGTTGCCCACTTT.